Shown below are 16 T cell receptor beta chains from a single sample sequenced in a study of OX40 agonist ivuxolimab in advanced cancers. This table comes from immunoSEQ multiplex PCR, and its TCRdb copy is limited to in-frame clones, with some not included. The sample carries approximately 24,000 clones, about 75% recorded once. The material sequenced was CD4+ or CD8+ T cells sorted from blood, taken in a trial of the OX40 agonist ivuxolimab. The source is an adult with an advanced solid tumor such as melanoma, head and neck, liver or kidney cancer.

In DNA, the CDR3 is TGTGCCAGCAGTCCTCTAACCGGGACAGGCAATCAGCCCCAGCATTTT. It codes for CASSPLTGTGNQPQHF. The genes are TRBV28 and TRBJ1-5; TRBD1 matches 7 bases. Looked up from germline, CDR1 is MDHEN and CDR2 is SYDVKM. The V segment lost 5 bases and the J segment 2 bases; nucleotides outside the gene matches: 9. CDR3 length: 16 residues.

This chain joins TRBV29-1 and TRBJ1-1; TRBD1 agrees at 12 bases. This CDR3 has 12 residues. From germline, CDR1 is SQVTM and CDR2 ANQGSEA. The J segment lost 13 bases and the V segment lost 7 bases, leaving 10 bases of the junction unmatched. The CDR3 region has the DNA TGCAGCGGGACCCGGGACAGGGGGCTTGGTTTCTTT. It specifies CSGTRDRGLGFF. Together with reference TRBV29-1 and TRBJ1-1, the CDR3 gives the full variable domain: SAVISQKPSRDICQRGTSLTIQCQVDSQVTMMFWYRQQPGQSLTLIATANQGSEATYESGFVIDKFPISRPNLTFSTLTVSNMSPEDSSIYLCSGTRDRGLGFFGQGTRLTVV.

DNA of the CDR3: TGTGCCAGCAGCCTGGGCGGGGCCCCCTCCTACGAGCAGTACTTC. Amino acid sequence: CASSLGGAPSYEQYF. The V and J genes are TRBV5-4 and TRBJ2-7; D is possibly TRBD2 (6 bases). Trimming took 4 bases from V and 0 from J, leaving 14 bases between them. Looked up from germline, CDR1 is SGHNT and CDR2 is YYREEE (reference sequence). This CDR3 contains 15 residues.

The table lists this clone with a count of one. CDR3 bases: TGTGCCACCAGCAGAGTTAGGCTAGCTGGGGAGCAGTACTTC. Translating it yields CATSRVRLAGEQYF. The chain has TRBV15 and TRBJ2-7; tentative D call: TRBD2 (5 bases). The CDR3 has 14 residues. V was pared by 1 base and J by 7 bases, with 14 bases between. Germline CDR1 and CDR2: LNHNV and YYDKDF (reference sequence).

Written as DNA, the CDR3 is TGTGCCAGCAGGACAGGGGGACCCCCTTATGGCTACACCTTC. The encoded protein is CASRTGGPPYGYTF. V is TRBV28 and J is TRBJ1-2; TRBD1 matches at 9 bases. V dropped 6 bases and J dropped 5; count of bases not matched to a gene: 7. The CDR3 consists of 14 residues. Germline values: CDR1 MDHEN, CDR2 SYDVKM.

The rearrangement links TRBV4-2 to TRBJ1-4; TRBD1 is a possible D gene (5 bases). Germline CDR1 LGHNA, CDR2 YNFKEQ. This CDR3 has 16 amino acids. Trimming took off 0 bases at V and 3 bases at J, with 11 bases between the two ends. The CDR3 is CASSQDLGRPNEKLFF. CDR3 coding DNA: TGTGCCAGCAGCCAAGATCTGGGACGGCCTAATGAAAAACTGTTTTTT.

This clone was observed a single time. The chain is built from TRBV6-5 and TRBJ1-4, with D possibly TRBD1 on 6 matching bases. Trimming removed 8 bases at V and 7 bases at J, with 17 bases between. From germline, CDR1 is MNHEY and CDR2 SVGAGI. This CDR3 has 14 residues. CDR3 nucleotide sequence: TGTGCCAGCGGTAGCGGGGGGCAAAGTGAAAAACTGTTTTTT. This codes for CASGSGGQSEKLFF.

The chain links TRBV5-1 to TRBJ2-5; TRBD1 or TRBD2 may be the D gene (5 bases each). The V gene's germline CDR1 is SGHRS and CDR2 YFSETQ. The CDR3 has 15 residues. V was shortened by 3 bases and J by 5 bases, with 17 bases between the two germline ends. The CDR3 sequence is CASSYAGTLEETQYF. In DNA form, the CDR3 reads TGCGCCAGCAGCTACGCCGGGACCCTTGAGGAGACCCAGTACTTC.

This chain uses TRBV28 with TRBJ1-5; no clear D gene. Germline CDR1 reads MDHEN; CDR2 reads SYDVKM. V lost 10 bases and J 2 bases, leaving 12 bases between the germline ends. This CDR3 is built from 13 residues. In DNA, the CDR3 is TGTGCCACTTACACCTTGCGCAATCAGCCCCAGCATTTT. This gives the protein CATYTLRNQPQHF.

Written as DNA, the CDR3 is TGTGCCAGCTCACCAAAGCGGGAGCGGTACGAGCAGTACTTC. Its protein product is CASSPKRERYEQYF. The chain links TRBV18 to TRBJ2-7; 8 nucleotides align to TRBD2. Germline assignment: CDR1 KGHSH and CDR2 LQKENI. V lost 2 bases, J lost 4 bases, and 4 bases stayed unmatched. The CDR3 spans 14 residues.

As DNA, the CDR3 is TGTGCCAGCAGCTTGGCGGGGGGGGTCACTGAAGCTTTCTTT. It codes for CASSLAGGVTEAFF. The rearrangement links TRBV5-6 to TRBJ1-1; D is possibly TRBD1 (5 bases). Deletions cut 0 bases from V and 4 bases from J, with 10 bases between. The CDR3 sequence is 14 residues long. In germline, CDR1 is SGHDT, CDR2 YYEEEE.

The rearrangement uses TRBV18 and TRBJ1-1, with D hard to call. The CDR3 extends over 14 amino acids. Germline lookup yields CDR1 KGHSH and CDR2 LQKENI. The germline V and J ends were trimmed by 2 bases and 3 bases, with 10 bases remaining between them. CDR3 protein: CASSPNFLDTEAFF. The CDR3 DNA reads TGTGCCAGCTCACCAAATTTTCTGGACACTGAAGCTTTCTTT.

This chain uses TRBV6-1 with TRBJ1-1; 10 bases line up with TRBD1. The CDR3 extends over 14 amino acids. Germline trimming cut 5 bases from V and 3 bases from J; bases unmatched to any gene: 3. Per the germline V gene, CDR1 is MNHNS and CDR2 is SASEGT. The CDR3 spells CASSNGQGDTEAFF. CDR3 coding DNA: TGTGCCAGCAGTAATGGACAGGGGGACACTGAAGCTTTCTTT.

This rearrangement joins TRBV28 to TRBJ1-4; 7 nucleotides agree with TRBD1. From germline, CDR1 is MDHEN and CDR2 SYDVKM. Unmatched junction bases numbered 10, after V lost 4 bases and J lost 8 bases. The CDR3 consists of 15 residues. The CDR3 DNA follows: TGTGCCAGCAGTTCTCCCCAGGGACAGAGAGAAAAACTGTTTTTT. It encodes CASSSPQGQREKLFF.

This clone occurred once. This chain connects TRBV11-2 to TRBJ2-3; D uncertain. Trimming cost V 5 bases and J 8 bases, with 17 bases left between them. Germline CDR1 reads SGHAT; CDR2 reads FQNNGV. CDR3 length: 14 residues. Written as DNA, the CDR3 is TGTGCCAGCAGCCCCGACCCGACCCCGGGTACGCAGTATTTT. Its protein is CASSPDPTPGTQYF.

This rearrangement joins TRBV6-6 to TRBJ2-7; TRBD1 matches at 11 bases. Germline loops: CDR1 MNHNY, CDR2 SVGAGI (reference sequence). V shed 4 bases and J 2 bases; nucleotides not matched to a gene: 1. The CDR3 has 14 residues. This chain's CDR3 is CASSSGQGAYEQYF. CDR3 in DNA: TGTGCCAGCAGTTCGGGACAGGGGGCCTACGAGCAGTACTTC.